The following is a T cell receptor (beta chain) sequence with its context. Its antigen is still unknown. These data come from a study of shared clonotypes between healthy human individuals. Study-level information: Aged between 18 and 49, the donors were two women and a few men.

Data came from immunoSEQ multiplex PCR; TCRdb stores just in-frame clones and leaves some out. In the table there are under 2.5 million clones, 85% to 95% of which are singletons. The V end was cut by 3 bases, the J end by 4 bases, with 13 bases between. The CDR3 is 14 residues long. From germline, CDR1 is LNHDA and CDR2 SQIVND (reference sequence). Notes on the study in general: Donors were few, which limited the genetic and exposure-history diversity represented. Relative to clonotypes present in all four donors, those not shared had lower generation probabilities. Blood was the sole source, and tissue repertoires probably differ.

The chain couples TRBV19 to TRBJ2-7; tentative D call: TRBD1 (5 bases). The TCR was taken from a man between 18 and 35 years old in good health. Some clones in this sample may be carry-over from other donors' samples. Sequenced material: naive CD4+ T cells from PBMCs. Subset specified: CD45RA+ positively selected. The CDR3 region is CASSIQGSNYEQYF. As DNA, the CDR3 is TGTGCCAGTAGTATCCAGGGATCAAATTACGAGCAGTACTTC.